Each of the 26 T cell receptor beta chains below was sequenced from the same sample in a study of blood T cell repertoires in COVID-19. Some clones are missing from TCRdb's copy, which holds only in-frame ones; the method was immunoSEQ multiplex PCR. The sample lists about 120,000 clones, 75% to 85% occurring once. Source material: peripheral blood. The receptors originated from a human donor in a cohort sampled during active COVID-19.

This chain joins TRBV6-6 and TRBJ1-5; a possible D gene is TRBD1 (5 bases). Trimming shortened V by 8 bases and J by 2 bases, and 16 bases separated the two germline ends. Germline V gene sequence: CDR1 MNHNY, CDR2 SVGAGI (reference sequence). This CDR3 contains 15 residues. This CDR3 is CASRTGGRGNQPQHF. DNA for the CDR3: TGTGCCAGCCGTACTGGGGGGAGAGGCAATCAGCCCCAGCATTTT.

The chain has TRBV9 and TRBJ2-5; 7 nucleotides agree with TRBD1. Germline trimming cut 6 bases from V and 2 bases from J; bases unmatched to any gene: 4. The CDR3 covers 13 residues. Germline CDR1 SGDLS, CDR2 YYNGEE. The CDR3 nucleotides read TGTGCCAGCAACACAGGGGTTCAAGAGACCCAGTACTTC. It codes for CASNTGVQETQYF.

This clone has a handful of counts. V and J are TRBV7-9 and TRBJ2-4; maybe TRBD2 (6 bases). Germline-derived CDR1 and CDR2 are SEHNR and FQNEAQ (reference sequence). The CDR3 extends over 16 amino acids. V was shortened by 1 base and J by 8 bases, with 18 bases between the two germline ends. The CDR3 protein is CASSLGMVLAVDIQYF. The CDR3 DNA is TGTGCCAGCAGCTTAGGGATGGTACTAGCAGTAGACATTCAGTACTTC.

The rearrangement uses TRBV9 and TRBJ1-3; 8 bases map to TRBD1. The CDR3 contains 15 residues. The V segment lost 2 bases and the J segment 4 bases; nucleotides outside the gene matches: 5. Germline lookup yields CDR1 SGDLS and CDR2 YYNGEE. CDR3 residues: CASSVGQGSGNTIYF. The CDR3 DNA sequence: TGTGCCAGCAGCGTCGGACAGGGATCAGGAAACACCATATATTTT. The full variable domain, rest sourced from reference TRBV9 and TRBJ1-3, is DSGVTQTPKHLITATGQRVTLRCSPRSGDLSVYWYQQSLDQGLQFLIQYYNGEERAKGNILERFSAQQFPDLHSELNLSSLELGDSALYFCASSVGQGSGNTIYFGEGSWLTVV.

This chain joins TRBV5-4 and TRBJ1-4; 11 nucleotides match TRBD1. There are 15 residues in the CDR3. Germline assignment: CDR1 SGHNT and CDR2 YYREEE (reference sequence). V was pared by 4 bases and J by 7 bases, with 6 bases of the junction left unmatched. CDR3 nucleotides: TGTGCCAGCAGCCCCCGGACAGGGGGCGTTGAAAAACTGTTTTTT. It translates to CASSPRTGGVEKLFF.

V and J are TRBV19 and TRBJ1-1, with TRBD1 matching 8 bases. Germline trimming cut 4 bases from V and 5 bases from J; bases unmatched to any gene: 6. The CDR3 has 14 residues. Germline assignment: CDR1 LNHDA and CDR2 SQIVND (reference sequence). This CDR3 reads CASSTGGAGTEAFF. The DNA for the CDR3 is TGTGCCAGTAGTACAGGGGGCGCGGGAACTGAAGCTTTCTTT. Full variable domain (remainder filled in from reference TRBV19 and TRBJ1-1): DGGITQSPKYLFRKEGQNVTLSCEQNLNHDAMYWYRQDPGQGLRLIYYSQIVNDFQKGDIAEGYSVSREKKESFPLTVTSAQKNPTAFYLCASSTGGAGTEAFFGQGTRLTVV.

In regard to this clone: At one end the junction does not follow the germline gene, possibly because of a read error. CDR3 sequence (DNA): TGTGCCAGCAGTTTGGGTTTTTCAGGGGGCGTGAACACTGAAGCTTTCTTT. The encoded protein is CASSLGFSGGVNTEAFF. The chain uses TRBV5-6 and TRBJ1-1, with 8 positions matching TRBD1. CDR3 length: 17 residues. Germline V lookup: CDR1 SGHDT, CDR2 YYEEEE.

The sample holds one count of this clone. The CDR3 reads CASSTIRSTDTQYF. The CDR3 DNA reads as TGTGCCAGCAGCACCATCAGGAGCACAGATACGCAGTATTTT. This chain connects TRBV5-6 to TRBJ2-3; D unclear. V shed 4 bases and J shed 0 bases, with 9 bases lying between them. This CDR3 has 14 amino acids. Germline values: CDR1 SGHDT, CDR2 YYEEEE.

This clone was seen more than once but under ten times. This chain connects TRBV4-1 to TRBJ2-7; maybe TRBD2 (6 bases). The CDR3 contains 15 residues. The V gene lost 6 bases and the J gene lost 1 base, with 16 bases spanning the gap. Germline V gene sequence: CDR1 MGHRA, CDR2 YSYEKL. Here the CDR3 reads CASRKQHSGSYEQYF. The CDR3 bases are TGCGCCAGCAGGAAGCAACATAGCGGATCCTACGAGCAGTACTTC.

This sequence joins TRBV6-2 or TRBV6-3 and TRBJ2-7; tentatively, D is TRBD2 (5 bases). The length of the CDR3 is 13 residues. V was clipped by 2 bases and J by 4 bases, with 9 bases between them. Germline-derived CDR1 and CDR2 are MNHEY and SVGEGT. CDR3 coding DNA: TGTGCCAGCAGTTACCCCGGGAAATACGAGCAGTACTTC. Encoded protein: CASSYPGKYEQYF.

The chain couples TRBV20-1 to TRBJ2-1; 11 bases are a match to TRBD1. V gave up 3 bases and J gave up 5 bases; unmatched junction bases: 6. The CDR3 loop spans 15 amino acids. Germline values: CDR1 DFQATT, CDR2 SNEGSKA (reference sequence). CDR3 nucleotides: TGCAGTGCTAGTAGGACAGGGGGCTTGGACAATGAGCAGTTCTTC. Translation gives CSASRTGGLDNEQFF.

V gene TRBV29-1 combines with J gene TRBJ1-2; 7 positions agree with TRBD1. V lost 6 bases and J lost 2; bases outside the gene matches: 6. Germline V gene data show CDR1 as SQVTM and CDR2 as ANQGSEA. This CDR3 region has 13 residues. The CDR3 nucleotides read TGCAGCGTGGAGGGGGCCGCGAACTATGGCTACACCTTC. As protein: CSVEGAANYGYTF.

V usage is TRBV4-3 and J usage is TRBJ2-7; maybe TRBD2 (7 bases). V was cut by 1 base and J by 4 bases, with 11 bases left in between. The CDR3 is 14 amino acids. In germline, CDR1 is LGHNA, CDR2 YSLEER. CDR3 region: CASSQGRGRYEQYF. CDR3 sequence (DNA): TGCGCCAGCAGCCAAGGGCGGGGGCGATACGAGCAGTACTTC.

The V call is TRBV7-2, the J call TRBJ2-5; D perhaps matches TRBD1 (5 bases). This CDR3 region has 15 residues. CDR1 and CDR2 (germline): SGHTA, FQGNSA. The ends were cut back, 1 base at V and 7 bases at J, with 16 bases in the middle. DNA of the CDR3: TGTGCCAGCAGCTTAGTAGGGGCGAGATTAGGGACCCAGTACTTC. Protein sequence: CASSLVGARLGTQYF.

CDR3 sequence reads: CASSSKGGYEQYF. The CDR3 nucleotides read TGTGCCAGCAGCTCAAAAGGGGGCTACGAGCAGTACTTC. This chain connects TRBV7-9 to TRBJ2-7, with D tentatively TRBD1 (6 bases). This CDR3 comprises 13 residues. The germline V and J ends were trimmed by 4 bases and 3 bases, with 10 bases remaining between them. Germline values: CDR1 SEHNR, CDR2 FQNEAQ (reference sequence).

The chain recombines TRBV3-1 (or the pseudogene TRBV3-2) with TRBJ2-3, with 11 bases lining up with TRBD1. V lost 4 bases to trimming and J lost 5 bases; unmatched junction nucleotides: 5. This CDR3 has 15 amino acids. The V gene's germline CDR1 is LGHDT and CDR2 YNNKEL (reference sequence). CDR3 nucleotides: TGTGCCAGCAGCCTGGGACAGGGGGACAGAGATACGCAGTATTTT. Translation gives CASSLGQGDRDTQYF.

The chain couples TRBV12-3 or TRBV12-4 to TRBJ1-4; a weak D match, TRBD1 (5 bases). This CDR3 is built from 12 residues. Trimming pared 5 bases from V and 13 bases from J, leaving 14 bases between. The CDR3 protein is CASSRFGDLLFF. The CDR3 nucleotides are TGTGCCAGCAGTCGATTCGGGGACTTACTGTTTTTT.

The chain carries TRBV19 and TRBJ1-2, with 8 bases identical to TRBD1. CDR1 and CDR2 from the germline V gene are LNHDA and SQIVND (reference sequence). The ends lost 4 bases at V and 7 bases at J; junction bases unmatched: 14. The CDR3 has 16 residues. The CDR3 protein is CASSNPPGGRMIGYTF. Written as DNA, the CDR3 is TGTGCCAGTAGTAATCCTCCAGGGGGCAGGATGATTGGCTACACCTTC. The whole variable domain, remainder taken from reference TRBV19 and TRBJ1-2, is DGGITQSPKYLFRKEGQNVTLSCEQNLNHDAMYWYRQDPGQGLRLIYYSQIVNDFQKGDIAEGYSVSREKKESFPLTVTSAQKNPTAFYLCASSNPPGGRMIGYTFGSGTRLTVV.

In its sample, this clone was seen once. CDR3 coding DNA: TGCGCCAGCCAGTCGGGCGGGAGTTACAATGAGCAGTTCTTC. It translates to CASQSGGSYNEQFF. The V gene is TRBV5-1, the J gene TRBJ2-1; 7 positions match TRBD2. CDR3 length: 14 residues. J was trimmed by 4 bases and V by 7 bases; bases with no gene match: 8. The germline CDR1 and CDR2 sequences are SGHRS and YFSETQ.

This clone appeared a single time. J is TRBJ2-1 and V is TRBV7-3; TRBD1 matches 9 bases. The CDR3 contains 12 residues. Germline loops: CDR1 SGHTA, CDR2 FQGTGA. V lost 4 bases to trimming and J lost 10 bases; unmatched junction nucleotides: 2. The CDR3 reads CASSYTGGEQFF. The DNA for the CDR3 is TGTGCCAGCAGCTATACAGGGGGCGAGCAGTTCTTC.

The V gene is TRBV3-1 (or the pseudogene TRBV3-2), the J gene TRBJ2-7; 10 bases agree with TRBD2. Trimming at V came to 1 base and at J to 5 bases, leaving 5 bases not matched to a gene. Germline-derived CDR1 and CDR2 are LGHDT and YNNKEL (reference sequence). CDR3 size: 15 residues. CDR3 sequence reads: CASSQGLAGGHEQYF. The CDR3 DNA reads TGTGCCAGCAGCCAAGGTTTAGCGGGGGGCCACGAGCAGTACTTC.

J is TRBJ1-2 and V is TRBV6-6; TRBD1 aligns across 7 bases. V shed 2 bases and J 4 bases; nucleotides not matched to a gene: 7. Germline V gene sequence: CDR1 MNHNY, CDR2 SVGAGI (reference sequence). The CDR3 spans 15 residues. The CDR3 nucleotides are TGTGCCAGCAGTTACCGGGACAGTTCCTCCTATGGCTACACCTTC. Translation: CASSYRDSSSYGYTF.

The genes are TRBV30 and TRBJ1-1; D possibly corresponds to TRBD1 (5 bases). CDR3 length: 13 amino acids. Germline assignment: CDR1 GTSNPN and CDR2 SVGIG (reference sequence). Trimming pared 0 bases from V and 4 bases from J, leaving 9 bases between. For the CDR3, the DNA is TGTGCCTGGAGTGTACAGGCGGCCACTGAAGCTTTCTTT. It specifies CAWSVQAATEAFF.

This chain connects TRBV6-4 to TRBJ2-2; 7 nucleotides line up with TRBD1. Losses at the gene ends were 5 bases for V and 3 bases for J; bases not matched to a gene: 3. This CDR3 region has 14 residues. The germline CDR1 and CDR2 sequences are MRHNA and SNTAGT. The CDR3 reads CASSSTGDTGELFF. The DNA of the CDR3 is TGTGCCAGCAGTTCTACAGGGGACACCGGGGAGCTGTTTTTT.

The genes are TRBV27 and TRBJ1-1; possibly TRBD1 for D (5 bases). Trimming stripped 5 bases from V and 2 bases from J, with 12 bases between. The CDR3 has 14 residues. CDR1 MNHEY and CDR2 SMNVEV come from the germline V gene (reference sequence). CDR3 loop: CASSLAQGNTEAFF. CDR3 sequence (DNA): TGTGCCAGCAGTCTCGCTCAGGGAAACACTGAAGCTTTCTTT.

This chain joins TRBV5-4 and TRBJ2-3; 9 bases are shared with TRBD2. The CDR3 has 16 amino acids. Germline V gene lookup returns CDR1 SGHNT and CDR2 YYREEE (reference sequence). Trimming took 0 bases from V and 4 from J; bases not matched to a gene: 6. The CDR3 DNA sequence: TGTGCCAGCAGCTTGGGTCTAACTAGCGGGCCAGATACGCAGTATTTT. This sequence encodes CASSLGLTSGPDTQYF.